These T cell receptor beta chains were read from a single sample in a study of blood T cell repertoires in COVID-19. The data were produced by immunoSEQ multiplex PCR, yet TCRdb's version contains in-frame clones alone and is incomplete. Of about 67,000 clones listed, around 86% are singletons. The sequenced sample was peripheral blood. The receptors originated from a man aged 45 to 65 with active COVID-19. Each CDR3 is given with its conserved first and last residue. Each record gives: clone size, CDR3 length, V gene, J gene, CDR3 protein. Only some rows state a clone size, as once, few, many or a class for expanded clones.

clone_size: -
cdr3_length: 14
v_call: TRBV2
j_call: TRBJ1-5
cdr3_aa: CASAGTPSNQPQHF

clone_size: -
cdr3_length: 15
v_call: TRBV5-6
j_call: TRBJ2-7
cdr3_aa: CASSLKREGWYEQYF

clone_size: -
cdr3_length: 16
v_call: TRBV6-2/TRBV6-3
j_call: TRBJ1-5
cdr3_aa: CASSYPTGGGNQPQHF

clone_size: -
cdr3_length: 14
v_call: TRBV6-2/TRBV6-3
j_call: TRBJ2-7
cdr3_aa: CASSSGRMYDEQYF

clone_size: -
cdr3_length: 15
v_call: TRBV3-1/TRBV3-2
j_call: TRBJ2-7
cdr3_aa: CASSQGQGYTYEQYF

clone_size: -
cdr3_length: 12
v_call: TRBV5-1
j_call: TRBJ2-5
cdr3_aa: CASSLTQETQYF

clone_size: once
cdr3_length: 12
v_call: TRBV15
j_call: TRBJ2-3
cdr3_aa: CATRDRGDTQYF

clone_size: -
cdr3_length: 19
v_call: TRBV6-2/TRBV6-3
j_call: TRBJ2-4
cdr3_aa: CASSYEGTSGGVAKNIQYF

clone_size: -
cdr3_length: 14
v_call: TRBV7-2
j_call: TRBJ1-4
cdr3_aa: CASSVQGLGEKLFF

clone_size: -
cdr3_length: 14
v_call: TRBV4-2
j_call: TRBJ2-2
cdr3_aa: CASSRQGETGELFF

clone_size: -
cdr3_length: 12
v_call: TRBV28
j_call: TRBJ1-1
cdr3_aa: CASSIINTEAFF

clone_size: -
cdr3_length: 14
v_call: TRBV7-3
j_call: TRBJ2-5
cdr3_aa: CASSLGGTTETQYF

clone_size: -
cdr3_length: 16
v_call: TRBV7-9
j_call: TRBJ1-4
cdr3_aa: CASSLATGTGYEKLFF

clone_size: -
cdr3_length: 15
v_call: TRBV7-9
j_call: TRBJ2-1
cdr3_aa: CASSLRAGGHNEQFF

clone_size: -
cdr3_length: 16
v_call: TRBV7-2
j_call: TRBJ2-7
cdr3_aa: CASSLALGQGLYEQYF

clone_size: once
cdr3_length: 16
v_call: TRBV4-3
j_call: TRBJ2-5
cdr3_aa: CASSQASAGTRQTQYF

clone_size: -
cdr3_length: 13
v_call: TRBV7-3
j_call: TRBJ1-2
cdr3_aa: CASSVGGTYGYTF